These 23 T cell receptor beta chains originate from one sample sequenced in a study of cytotoxic CD8 clonotypes in ibrutinib-treated CLL. Libraries were prepared by immunoSEQ multiplex PCR; TCRdb keeps only in-frame clonotypes and omits some of them. The data contain some 26,000 clones, approximately 85% of them singletons. The sequences come from PBMCs, collected after 24 months of ibrutinib treatment. These receptor sequences come from a human donor with chronic lymphocytic leukemia.

This clone has only a few counts. V and J are TRBV30 and TRBJ2-2, with D uncertain. The V end lost 5 bases, the J end lost 0 bases, and 10 bases lay between the germline ends. Germline CDR1 is GTSNPN and CDR2 is SVGIG (reference sequence). This CDR3 comprises 14 residues. This chain's CDR3 is CAWETVANTGELFF. For the CDR3, the DNA is TGTGCCTGGGAAACAGTAGCGAACACCGGGGAGCTGTTTTTT.

The genes are TRBV21-1 and TRBJ2-1; TRBD2 is the table's D call and was not checked against the DNA. TRBV21-1 is annotated as a pseudogene. The CDR3 runs to 14 residues. In DNA, the CDR3 is TGTGCCAGCAGTCTCGCTAGCGGATACAATGAGCAGTTCTTC. Translation: CASSLASGYNEQFF.

This clone was observed a single time. The V call is TRBV10-3, the J call TRBJ1-4; tentative D call: TRBD1 (5 bases). This CDR3 region has 14 residues. The V end lost 3 bases, the J end lost 7 bases, and 12 bases lay between the germline ends. Germline lookup yields CDR1 ENHRY and CDR2 SYGVKD. The CDR3 DNA reads as TGTGCCATCAGTGAACCCCAGCAGGGTGAAAAACTGTTTTTT. Translated: CAISEPQQGEKLFF.

V is TRBV14 and J is TRBJ2-3, with D unresolved. Germline assignment: CDR1 SGHDN and CDR2 FVKESK. The CDR3 totals 15 residues. V lost 0 bases to trimming and J lost 1 base, with 8 bases between them. The CDR3 protein is CASSQERIRTDTQYF. For the CDR3, the DNA is TGTGCCAGCAGCCAAGAGCGGATCCGCACAGATACGCAGTATTTT.

The CDR3 reads CASSSSVLRGGPGELFF. CDR3 nucleotides: TGTGCCAGCAGCTCCTCCGTTTTGCGGGGGGGCCCCGGGGAGCTGTTTTTT. V and J are TRBV7-3 and TRBJ2-2; TRBD2 aligns across 9 bases. Germline loops: CDR1 SGHTA, CDR2 FQGTGA. CDR3 length: 17 amino acids. The trim removed 4 bases at V and 6 bases at J, leaving 12 bases unmatched.

V gene TRBV25-1 combines with J gene TRBJ1-1, with a weak D call TRBD1 (6 bases). V was trimmed by 4 bases and J by 5 bases, leaving 14 bases between them. CDR1 is MGHDK and CDR2 is SYGVNS in the germline V gene. This CDR3 has 14 amino acids. The CDR3 is CASSGPQGRTEAFF. In DNA form, the CDR3 reads TGTGCCAGCAGTGGCCCGCAGGGGAGGACTGAAGCTTTCTTT. Combining the CDR3 with reference TRBV25-1 and TRBJ1-1 gives the whole variable domain EADIYQTPRYLVIGTGKKITLECSQTMGHDKMYWYQQDPGMELHLIHYSYGVNSTEKGDLSSESTVSRIRTEHFPLTLESARPSHTSQYLCASSGPQGRTEAFFGQGTRLTVV.

The chain employs TRBV5-1 and TRBJ2-5, with 15 bases fitting TRBD2. This CDR3 region has 17 residues. V lost 2 bases and J lost 1; bases outside the gene matches: 3. Germline V lookup: CDR1 SGHRS, CDR2 YFSETQ. The CDR3 here is CASSFLGLAGGQETQYF. Here the CDR3 DNA reads TGCGCCAGCAGCTTTTTGGGACTAGCGGGGGGCCAAGAGACCCAGTACTTC. Looking up the rest from reference TRBV5-1 and TRBJ2-5 gives the full variable domain: KAGVTQTPRYLIKTRGQQVTLSCSPISGHRSVSWYQQTPGQGLQFLFEYFSETQRNKGNFPGRFSGRQFSNSRSEMNVSTLELGDSALYLCASSFLGLAGGQETQYFGPGTRLLVL.

This rearrangement joins TRBV2 to TRBJ1-2; D might be TRBD1 (6 bases). This CDR3 is 16 amino acids long. Germline-derived CDR1 and CDR2 are SNHLY and FYNNEI. V was trimmed by 4 bases and J by 6 bases, leaving 21 bases between them. The CDR3 DNA is TGTGCCAGCAGTGCCTCGGGGTGGGGACAACGGGATGGCTACACCTTC. This sequence encodes CASSASGWGQRDGYTF.

The rearrangement links TRBV5-8 to TRBJ1-3; D might be TRBD1 (5 bases). The CDR3 loop spans 15 amino acids. CDR1 is SGHTS, CDR2 YDEGEE, per germline. V was clipped by 4 bases and J by 4 bases, with 15 bases between them. CDR3 sequence reads: CASSHDRGSGNTIYF. The CDR3 nucleotides are TGTGCCAGCAGCCACGATCGGGGGAGCGGAAACACCATATATTTT.

The sample holds one count of this clone. The rearrangement joins TRBV7-8 to TRBJ2-3, with D possibly matching TRBD2 (5 bases). The V and J ends lost 5 bases and 3 bases respectively, with 18 bases between them. The V gene's germline CDR1 is SGHVS and CDR2 FQNEAQ. This CDR3 spans 16 amino acids. CDR3 residues: CASSPRSGFGTDTQYF. CDR3 coding DNA: TGTGCCAGCAGCCCCCGGTCGGGGTTTGGGACAGATACGCAGTATTTT.

This clone was detected once. The chain carries TRBV7-6 and TRBJ2-2; D is unresolved. This CDR3 comprises 14 residues. CDR1 and CDR2 from the germline V gene are SGHVS and FNYEAQ. V lost 1 base, J lost 6 bases, and 9 bases lay in between. The CDR3 region is CASSLGSVSGELFF. The CDR3 region has the DNA TGTGCCAGCAGCTTAGGGAGTGTCTCCGGGGAGCTGTTTTTT.

This clone was detected once. The gene calls are TRBV19 and TRBJ2-1, with D possibly matching TRBD1 (6 bases). V was shortened by 4 bases and J by 8 bases, with 21 bases between the two germline ends. CDR1 is LNHDA and CDR2 is SQIVND in the germline V gene (reference sequence). The CDR3 length is 16 residues. CDR3 in DNA: TGTGCCAGTAGTACCCCCAGGAGAGGGGGTGATGATGAGCAGTTCTTC. It encodes CASSTPRRGGDDEQFF.

V usage is TRBV5-4 and J usage is TRBJ2-7; D remains ambiguous. The length of the CDR3 is 13 residues. Germline loops: CDR1 SGHNT, CDR2 YYREEE (reference sequence). Trimming left V 4 bases short and J 3 bases short, with 11 bases between. The DNA for the CDR3 is TGTGCCAGCAGCCCCGACCTGAACTACGAGCAGTACTTC. This sequence encodes CASSPDLNYEQYF.

The CDR3 DNA reads TGCAGCGGGAGCTCCTACAATGAGCAGTTCTTC. Its translation is CSGSSYNEQFF. The V call is TRBV29-1, the J call TRBJ2-1; D is unclear. The germline CDR1 and CDR2 sequences are SQVTM and ANQGSEA. The V and J ends lost 7 bases and 0 bases respectively, with 4 bases between them. The CDR3 has 11 residues.

This clone was detected only once. The chain is built from TRBV7-3 and TRBJ2-1; D is unresolved. Germline-derived CDR1 and CDR2 are SGHTA and FQGTGA. V lost 5 bases, J lost 0 bases, and 14 bases lay in between. The CDR3 has 16 amino acids. The CDR3 sequence is CASSLGPVSSYNEQFF. CDR3 bases: TGTGCCAGCAGCCTGGGCCCGGTAAGCTCCTACAATGAGCAGTTCTTC.

This sequence joins TRBV7-9 and TRBJ2-7; TRBD2 agrees at 12 bases. Germline-derived CDR1 and CDR2 are SEHNR and FQNEAQ (reference sequence). The CDR3 totals 16 residues. Losses at the gene ends were 5 bases for V and 2 bases for J; bases not matched to a gene: 7. Here the CDR3 DNA reads TGTGCCAGCAGCCCCAACCTAGCGGGGGGGACCTACGAGCAGTACTTC. Translating gives CASSPNLAGGTYEQYF.

CDR3 bases: TGCGCCAGCAGCTTGGCCCCCTCAGGGCTCTACGAGCAGTACTTC. Its translation: CASSLAPSGLYEQYF. This sequence joins TRBV5-1 and TRBJ2-7; D may be TRBD1 (5 bases). V lost 0 bases and J 3 bases, leaving 13 bases between the germline ends. Germline V lookup: CDR1 SGHRS, CDR2 YFSETQ. The length of the CDR3 is 15 residues.

The chain links TRBV14 to TRBJ2-7, with TRBD2 matching 9 bases. The trim removed 4 bases at V and 3 bases at J, leaving 10 bases unmatched. Germline-derived CDR1 and CDR2 are SGHDN and FVKESK. CDR3 length: 16 amino acids. The CDR3: CASSRTGTSQYYEQYF. Written as DNA, the CDR3 is TGTGCCAGCAGCCGGACTGGGACTAGCCAGTACTACGAGCAGTACTTC.

The chain employs TRBV5-1 and TRBJ2-7; TRBD1 might be the D (5 bases). V was pared by 1 base and J by 3 bases, with 8 bases between. The CDR3 extends over 13 amino acids. Germline loops: CDR1 SGHRS, CDR2 YFSETQ. The CDR3 reads CASSLPGLYEQYF. The CDR3, as DNA: TGCGCCAGCAGCTTGCCAGGGCTCTACGAGCAGTACTTC.

CDR3 in amino acids: CASRQSGANVLTF. In DNA, the CDR3 is TGTGCCAGCAGGCAATCTGGGGCCAACGTCCTGACTTTC. The chain combines TRBV28 with TRBJ2-6; D gene uncertain. Germline V gene sequence: CDR1 MDHEN, CDR2 SYDVKM. The CDR3 spans 13 residues. V dropped 6 bases and J dropped 1 base, with 4 bases sitting between them.

The V call is TRBV18, the J call TRBJ2-3; 9 bases line up with TRBD2. The length of the CDR3 is 16 residues. Germline values: CDR1 KGHSH, CDR2 LQKENI. Germline trimming cut 4 bases from V and 1 base from J; bases unmatched to any gene: 6. CDR3 in DNA: TGTGCCAGCTCACTATTGGGACTAGCAGGCACAGATACGCAGTATTTT. This encodes CASSLLGLAGTDTQYF.

The V and J genes are TRBV4-1 and TRBJ2-1; 8 bases fit TRBD2. The V gene's germline CDR1 is MGHRA and CDR2 YSYEKL. The CDR3 is 16 residues long. After removal of 3 bases from V and 4 bases from J, the junction contained 8 bases not matched to a gene. CDR3 residues: CASSHPGTSGYNEQFF. CDR3 bases: TGCGCCAGCAGCCACCCCGGGACTAGTGGGTACAATGAGCAGTTCTTC.

Here the CDR3 reads CASKRGTDTQYF. The CDR3 DNA follows: TGTGCCAGCAAAAGGGGCACAGATACGCAGTATTTT. J is TRBJ2-3 and V is TRBV6-6; D gene uncertain. There are 12 residues in the CDR3. V lost 7 bases and J 1 base, leaving 6 bases between the germline ends. Germline values: CDR1 MNHNY, CDR2 SVGAGI (reference sequence).